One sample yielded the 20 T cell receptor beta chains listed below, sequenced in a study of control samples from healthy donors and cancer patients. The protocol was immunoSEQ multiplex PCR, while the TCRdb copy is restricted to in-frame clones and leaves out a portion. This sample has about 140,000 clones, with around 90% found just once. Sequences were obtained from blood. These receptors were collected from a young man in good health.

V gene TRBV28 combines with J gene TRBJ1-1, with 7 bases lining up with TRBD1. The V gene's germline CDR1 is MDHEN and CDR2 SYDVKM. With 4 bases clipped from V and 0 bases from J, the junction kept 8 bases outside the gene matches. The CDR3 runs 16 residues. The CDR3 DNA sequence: TGTGCCAGCAGTTCTCCCAGGGGGGGGATGAACACTGAAGCTTTCTTT. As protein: CASSSPRGGMNTEAFF.

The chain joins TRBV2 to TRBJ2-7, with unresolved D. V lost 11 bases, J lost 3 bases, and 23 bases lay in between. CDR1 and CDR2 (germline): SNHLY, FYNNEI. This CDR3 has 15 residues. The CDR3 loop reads CAGTEIGFIDYEQYF. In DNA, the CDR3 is TGTGCCGGCACCGAAATAGGCTTCATCGACTACGAGCAGTACTTC.

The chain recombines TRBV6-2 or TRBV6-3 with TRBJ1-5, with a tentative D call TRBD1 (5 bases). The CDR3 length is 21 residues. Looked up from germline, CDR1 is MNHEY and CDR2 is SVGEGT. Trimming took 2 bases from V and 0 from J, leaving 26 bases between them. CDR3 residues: CASSYPPFGGWKGTSNQPQHF. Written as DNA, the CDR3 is TGTGCCAGCAGTTACCCGCCGTTCGGGGGGTGGAAAGGAACTAGCAATCAGCCCCAGCATTTT.

The CDR3 protein is CAISEGQYQPQHF. The CDR3 DNA reads as TGTGCCATCAGTGAGGGACAGTATCAGCCCCAGCATTTT. The V and J genes are TRBV10-3 and TRBJ1-5; maybe TRBD1 (6 bases). Trimming removed 2 bases at V and 5 bases at J, with 7 bases between. This CDR3 has 13 residues. The germline CDR1 and CDR2 sequences are ENHRY and SYGVKD.

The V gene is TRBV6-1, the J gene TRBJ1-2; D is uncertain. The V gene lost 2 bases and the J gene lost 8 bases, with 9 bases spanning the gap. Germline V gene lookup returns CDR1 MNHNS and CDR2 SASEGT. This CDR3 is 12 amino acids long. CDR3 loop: CASSESVVGYTF. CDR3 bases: TGTGCCAGCAGTGAATCCGTCGTAGGCTACACCTTC.

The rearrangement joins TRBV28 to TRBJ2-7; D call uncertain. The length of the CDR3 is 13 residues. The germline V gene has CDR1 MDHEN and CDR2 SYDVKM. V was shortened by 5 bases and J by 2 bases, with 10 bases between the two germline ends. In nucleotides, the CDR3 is TGTGCCAGCAGTACGACGGAGACCTACGAGCAGTACTTC. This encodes CASSTTETYEQYF.

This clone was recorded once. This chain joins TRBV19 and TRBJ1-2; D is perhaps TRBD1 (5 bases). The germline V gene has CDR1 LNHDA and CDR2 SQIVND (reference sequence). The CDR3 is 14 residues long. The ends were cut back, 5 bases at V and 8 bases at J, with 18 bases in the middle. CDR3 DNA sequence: TGTGCCAGTAGTCCGGCGGCAGGGTTCGGCGGCTACACCTTC. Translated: CASSPAAGFGGYTF.

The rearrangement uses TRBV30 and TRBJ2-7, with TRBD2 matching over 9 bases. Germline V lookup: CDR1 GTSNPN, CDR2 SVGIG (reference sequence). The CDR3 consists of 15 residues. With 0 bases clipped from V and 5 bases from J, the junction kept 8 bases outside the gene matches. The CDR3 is CAWSVGAGGSDEQYF. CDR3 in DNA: TGTGCCTGGAGTGTAGGAGCGGGAGGTTCTGACGAGCAGTACTTC.

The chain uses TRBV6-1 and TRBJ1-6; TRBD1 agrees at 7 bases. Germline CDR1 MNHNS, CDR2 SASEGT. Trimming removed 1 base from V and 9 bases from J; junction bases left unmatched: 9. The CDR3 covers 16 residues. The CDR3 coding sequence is TGTGCCAGCAGTGAAGAAGGGGGCGGAGGAAGTTCACCCCTCCACTTT. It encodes CASSEEGGGGSSPLHF.

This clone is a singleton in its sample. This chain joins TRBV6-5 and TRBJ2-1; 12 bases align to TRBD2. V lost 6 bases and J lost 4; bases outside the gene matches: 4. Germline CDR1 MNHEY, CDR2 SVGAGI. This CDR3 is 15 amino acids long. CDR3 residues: CASRQGTSGYNEQFF. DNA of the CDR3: TGTGCCAGCAGACAGGGGACTAGCGGGTACAATGAGCAGTTCTTC.

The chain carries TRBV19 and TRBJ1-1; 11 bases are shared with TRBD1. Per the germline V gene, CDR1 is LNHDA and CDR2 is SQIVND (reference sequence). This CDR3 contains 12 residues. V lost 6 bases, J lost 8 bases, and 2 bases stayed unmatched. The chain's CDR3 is CASRDRGLEAFF. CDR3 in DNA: TGTGCCAGTAGGGACAGGGGGCTCGAAGCTTTCTTT. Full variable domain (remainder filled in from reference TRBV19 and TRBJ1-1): DGGITQSPKYLFRKEGQNVTLSCEQNLNHDAMYWYRQDPGQGLRLIYYSQIVNDFQKGDIAEGYSVSREKKESFPLTVTSAQKNPTAFYLCASRDRGLEAFFGQGTRLTVV.

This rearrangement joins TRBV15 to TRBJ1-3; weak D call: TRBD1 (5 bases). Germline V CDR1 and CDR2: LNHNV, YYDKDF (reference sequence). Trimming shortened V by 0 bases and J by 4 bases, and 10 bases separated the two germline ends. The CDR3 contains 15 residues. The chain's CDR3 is CATSREGHRGNTIYF. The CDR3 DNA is TGTGCCACCAGCAGAGAAGGTCACAGGGGAAACACCATATATTTT.

CDR3 residues: CASSMRRFGLAESEQYF. CDR3 nucleotide sequence: TGTGCCAGTAGTATGAGGCGGTTCGGGCTAGCGGAATCTGAGCAGTACTTC. The V and J genes are TRBV19 and TRBJ2-7, with TRBD2 matching 7 bases. The CDR3 runs 17 residues. After removal of 3 bases from V and 7 bases from J, the junction contained 18 bases not matched to a gene. Germline V lookup: CDR1 LNHDA, CDR2 SQIVND (reference sequence).

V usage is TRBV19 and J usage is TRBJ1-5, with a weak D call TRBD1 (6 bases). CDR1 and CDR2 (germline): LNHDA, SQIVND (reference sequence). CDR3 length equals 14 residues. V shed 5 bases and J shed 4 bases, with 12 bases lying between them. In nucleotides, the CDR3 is TGTGCCAGTAGTGAATCAACAGGGAATCAGCCCCAGCATTTT. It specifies CASSESTGNQPQHF.

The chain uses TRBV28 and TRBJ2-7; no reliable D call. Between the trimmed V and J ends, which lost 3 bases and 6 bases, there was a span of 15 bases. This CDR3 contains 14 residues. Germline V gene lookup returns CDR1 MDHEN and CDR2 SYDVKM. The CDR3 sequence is CASSLGHSYVEQYF. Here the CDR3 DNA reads TGTGCCAGCAGTTTGGGCCACTCCTACGTCGAGCAGTACTTC.

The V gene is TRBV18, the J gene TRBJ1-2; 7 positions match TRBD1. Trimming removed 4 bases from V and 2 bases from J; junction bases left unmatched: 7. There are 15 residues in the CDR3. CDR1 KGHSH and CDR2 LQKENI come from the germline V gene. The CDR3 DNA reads TGTGCCAGCTCACACCGGGACAGCCCAAACTATGGCTACACCTTC. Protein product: CASSHRDSPNYGYTF. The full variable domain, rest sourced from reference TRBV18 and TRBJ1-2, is NAGVMQNPRHLVRRRGQEARLRCSPMKGHSHVYWYRQLPEEGLKFMVYLQKENIIDESGMPKERFSAEFPKEGPSILRIQQVVRGDSAAYFCASSHRDSPNYGYTFGSGTRLTVV.

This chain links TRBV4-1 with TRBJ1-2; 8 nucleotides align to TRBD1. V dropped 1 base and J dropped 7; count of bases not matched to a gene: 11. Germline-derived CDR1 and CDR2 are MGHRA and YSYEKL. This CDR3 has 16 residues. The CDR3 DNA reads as TGCGCCAGCAGCCAAGTAAGGACAGGGTTGACGGGTGGCTACACCTTC. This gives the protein CASSQVRTGLTGGYTF.

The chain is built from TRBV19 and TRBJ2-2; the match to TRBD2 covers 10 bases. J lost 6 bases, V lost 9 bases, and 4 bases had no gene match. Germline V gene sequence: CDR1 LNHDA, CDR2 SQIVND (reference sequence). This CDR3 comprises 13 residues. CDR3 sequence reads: CASRLAGPGELFF. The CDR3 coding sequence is TGTGCCAGCAGACTAGCGGGTCCCGGGGAGCTGTTTTTT.

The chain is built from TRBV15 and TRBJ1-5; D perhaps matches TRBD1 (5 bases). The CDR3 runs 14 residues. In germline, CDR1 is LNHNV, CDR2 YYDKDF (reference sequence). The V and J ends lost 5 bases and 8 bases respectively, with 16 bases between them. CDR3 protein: CATSGSRVVEPQHF. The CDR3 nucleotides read TGTGCCACCAGCGGGTCCAGGGTCGTGGAGCCCCAGCATTTT.

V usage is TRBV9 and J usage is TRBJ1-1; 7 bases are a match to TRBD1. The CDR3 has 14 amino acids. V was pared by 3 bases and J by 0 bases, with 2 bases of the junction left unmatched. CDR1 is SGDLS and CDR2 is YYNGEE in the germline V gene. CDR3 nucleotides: TGTGCCAGCAGCGCAGGGGGGTTGAACACTGAAGCTTTCTTT. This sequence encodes CASSAGGLNTEAFF. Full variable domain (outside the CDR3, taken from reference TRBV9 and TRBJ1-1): DSGVTQTPKHLITATGQRVTLRCSPRSGDLSVYWYQQSLDQGLQFLIQYYNGEERAKGNILERFSAQQFPDLHSELNLSSLELGDSALYFCASSAGGLNTEAFFGQGTRLTVV.